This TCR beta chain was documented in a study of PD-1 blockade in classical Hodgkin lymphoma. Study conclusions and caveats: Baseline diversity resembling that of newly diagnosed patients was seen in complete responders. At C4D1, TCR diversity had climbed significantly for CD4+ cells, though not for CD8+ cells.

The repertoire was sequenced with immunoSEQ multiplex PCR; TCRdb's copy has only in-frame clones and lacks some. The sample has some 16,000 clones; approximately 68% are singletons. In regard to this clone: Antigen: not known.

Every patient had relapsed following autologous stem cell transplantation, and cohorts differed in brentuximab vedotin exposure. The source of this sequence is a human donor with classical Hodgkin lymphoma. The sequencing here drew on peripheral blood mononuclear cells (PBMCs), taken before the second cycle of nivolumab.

This chain's CDR3 is CASKRPTGPNTEAFF. CDR3 coding DNA: TGTGCCAGCAAGCGCCCGACAGGGCCGAACACTGAAGCTTTCTTT. The V and J genes are TRBV6-5 and TRBJ1-1, with 7 bases aligning to TRBD1. The V segment lost 7 bases and the J segment 1 base; nucleotides outside the gene matches: 9. The germline V gene has CDR1 MNHEY and CDR2 SVGAGI. CDR3 size: 15 residues.